Given below is one TCR beta chain in context. This sample was taken from a study of blood T cell repertoires in COVID-19. Cohorts were determined from participant-reported clinical history. In the source study's methods: Using reference gene primer amplification, nucleated cell counts were estimated. Clones were read by immunoSEQ multiplex PCR, and TCRdb kept only the in-frame ones, dropping some. Clonal size and the V and J genes are those of that table, whereas D and trimming came from the DNA. Among fewer than 300,000 clones listed, about four fifths were seen once. The germline CDR1 and CDR2 sequences are MGHDK and SYGVNS. Trimming removed 3 bases from V and 0 bases from J; junction bases left unmatched: 6. The CDR3 extends over 16 amino acids.

This sequence joins TRBV25-1 and TRBJ2-3, with 7 bases matching TRBD2. The clonotype comes from a man aged 35 to 55 who had been exposed to COVID-19. Sequencing input: PBMCs or T cells enriched from blood (not recorded which). CDR3 sequence reads: CASSDFASGSTDTQYF. The CDR3 DNA sequence: TGTGCCAGCAGTGACTTTGCTAGCGGTAGCACAGATACGCAGTATTTT.